This T cell receptor (beta chain) was identified in a study of T cells in Graves' hyperthyroidism and ophthalmopathy. A few counts support this clonotype. The study collected blood at first hyperthyroidism diagnosis, before any ophthalmopathy symptoms arose. RNA transcripts served as the template for amplifying TCR beta CDR3 regions. Researchers ran a first-round RT-PCR on the TCR CDR3 using the HTBI primer set. TCRdb fed the multiplex PCR reads into MiXCR, producing one record per CDR3 protein. This repertoire shows approximately 600,000 distinct CDR3 sequences, roughly 13% found once; its top ten account for 4.5% to 6%. Looked up from germline, CDR1 is SGHTA and CDR2 is FQGNSA. V was cut by 2 bases and J by 8 bases, with 13 bases left in between. CDR3 length: 14 amino acids.

Sequencing was done on a sample of blood. V gene TRBV7-2 combines with J gene TRBJ2-1; either TRBD1 or TRBD2 may fit D (6 bases each). The sequence derives from a woman younger than 45 with Graves' hyperthyroidism that later progressed to Graves' ophthalmopathy. CDR3 sequence reads: CASSLSSGAHEQFF. CDR3 nucleotides: TGTGCCAGCAGCTTAAGTTCGGGGGCCCATGAGCAGTTCTTC.